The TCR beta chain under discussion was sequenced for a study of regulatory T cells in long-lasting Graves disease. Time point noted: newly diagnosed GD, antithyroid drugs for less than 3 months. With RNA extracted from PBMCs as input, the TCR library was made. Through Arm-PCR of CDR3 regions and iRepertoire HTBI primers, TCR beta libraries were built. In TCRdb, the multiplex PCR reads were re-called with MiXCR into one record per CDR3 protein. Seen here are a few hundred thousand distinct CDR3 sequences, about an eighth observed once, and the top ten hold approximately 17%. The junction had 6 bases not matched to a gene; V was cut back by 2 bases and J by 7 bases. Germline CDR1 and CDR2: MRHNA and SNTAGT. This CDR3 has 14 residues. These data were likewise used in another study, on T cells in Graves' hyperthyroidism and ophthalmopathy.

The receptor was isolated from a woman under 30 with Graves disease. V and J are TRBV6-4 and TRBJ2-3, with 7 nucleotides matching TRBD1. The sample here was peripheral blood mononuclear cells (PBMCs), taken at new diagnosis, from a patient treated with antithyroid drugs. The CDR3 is CASSDVTGSNTQYF. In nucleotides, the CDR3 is TGTGCCAGCAGTGACGTGACAGGGTCAAATACGCAGTATTTT.